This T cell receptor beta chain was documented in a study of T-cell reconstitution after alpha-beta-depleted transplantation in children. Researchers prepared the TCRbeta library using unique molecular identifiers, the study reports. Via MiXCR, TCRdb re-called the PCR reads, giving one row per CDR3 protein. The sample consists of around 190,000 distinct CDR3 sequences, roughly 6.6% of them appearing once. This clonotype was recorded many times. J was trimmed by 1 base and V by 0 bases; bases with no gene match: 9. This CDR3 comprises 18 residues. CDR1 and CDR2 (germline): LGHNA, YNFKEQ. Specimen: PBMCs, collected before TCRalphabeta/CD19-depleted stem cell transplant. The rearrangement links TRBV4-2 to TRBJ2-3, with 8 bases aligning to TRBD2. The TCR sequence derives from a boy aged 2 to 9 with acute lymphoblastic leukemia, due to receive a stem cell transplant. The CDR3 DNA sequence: TGTGCCAGCAGCCAAGACGCTGCGGGAGGCCGCGGCACAGATACGCAGTATTTT. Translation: CASSQDAAGGRGTDTQYF.